This T cell receptor (beta chain) was recorded in a study of blood T cell repertoires in COVID-19. The wider study: From the United States, Italy and Spain came samples of acute and convalescent COVID-19.

This clone was recorded a few times. The CDR3 has 15 amino acids. The germline V and J ends were trimmed by 10 bases and 0 bases, with 17 bases remaining between them. The V gene's germline CDR1 is MNHEY and CDR2 SVGAGI. The authors' processing: Estimation of nucleated cell counts relied on the amplification of reference gene primers. Measured with immunoSEQ multiplex PCR; TCRdb has only the in-frame clones, and not every one. That table gives V, J and clone size, and the DNA gave D and trimming. Altogether fewer than 300,000 clones are present, under 90% being singletons, with the ten largest covering roughly 2.9%.

Sequenced material: peripheral blood. The receptor was isolated from a woman aged 60 to 75 with active or convalescent COVID-19. The chain combines TRBV6-5 with TRBJ2-3; D is ambiguous. CDR3 bases: TGTGCCATCACTCAGGATTCCCCTAGCACAGATACGCAGTATTTT. The encoded protein is CAITQDSPSTDTQYF.